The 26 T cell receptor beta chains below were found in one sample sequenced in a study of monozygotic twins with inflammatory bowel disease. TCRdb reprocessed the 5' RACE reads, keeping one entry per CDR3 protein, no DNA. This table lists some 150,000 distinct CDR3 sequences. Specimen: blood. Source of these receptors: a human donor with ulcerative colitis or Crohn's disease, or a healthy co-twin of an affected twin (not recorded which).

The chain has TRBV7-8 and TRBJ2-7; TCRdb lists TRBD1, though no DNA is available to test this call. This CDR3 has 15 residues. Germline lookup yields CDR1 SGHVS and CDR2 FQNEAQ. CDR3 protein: CASSSQGVKAYEQYF.

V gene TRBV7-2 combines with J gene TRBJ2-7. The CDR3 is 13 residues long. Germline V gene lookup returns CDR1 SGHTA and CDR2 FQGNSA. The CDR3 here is CASSFSSYYEQYF. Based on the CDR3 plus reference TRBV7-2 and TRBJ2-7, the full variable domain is GAGVSQSPSNKVTEKGKDVELRCDPISGHTALYWYRQSLGQGLEFLIYFQGNSAPDKSGLPSDRFSAERTGGSVSTLTIQRTQQEDSAVYLCASSFSSYYEQYFGPGTRLTVT.

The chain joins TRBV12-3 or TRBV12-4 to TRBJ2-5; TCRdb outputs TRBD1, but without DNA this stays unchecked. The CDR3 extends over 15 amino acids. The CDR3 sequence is CASSQRTGWQETQYF.

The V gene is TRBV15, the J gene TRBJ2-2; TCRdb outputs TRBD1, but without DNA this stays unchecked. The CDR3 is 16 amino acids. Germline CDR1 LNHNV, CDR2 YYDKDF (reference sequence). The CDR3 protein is CATSKDREDDTGELFF.

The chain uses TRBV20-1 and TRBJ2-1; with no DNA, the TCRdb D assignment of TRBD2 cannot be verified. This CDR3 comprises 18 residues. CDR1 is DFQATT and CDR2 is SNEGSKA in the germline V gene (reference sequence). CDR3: CSARGGLAGDGSYNEQFF.

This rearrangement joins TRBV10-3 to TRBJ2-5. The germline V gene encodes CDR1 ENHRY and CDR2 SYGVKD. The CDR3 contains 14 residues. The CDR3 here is CAISLSNGRETQYF.

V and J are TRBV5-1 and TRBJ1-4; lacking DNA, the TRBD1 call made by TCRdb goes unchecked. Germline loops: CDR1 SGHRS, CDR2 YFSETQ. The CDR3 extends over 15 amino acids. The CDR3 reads CASSFMRQGGEKLFF.

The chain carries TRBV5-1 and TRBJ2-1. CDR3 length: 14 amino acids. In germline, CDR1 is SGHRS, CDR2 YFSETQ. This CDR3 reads CASNYTHRSNEQFF. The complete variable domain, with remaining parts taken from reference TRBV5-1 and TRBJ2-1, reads KAGVTQTPRYLIKTRGQQVTLSCSPISGHRSVSWYQQTPGQGLQFLFEYFSETQRNKGNFPGRFSGRQFSNSRSEMNVSTLELGDSALYLCASNYTHRSNEQFFGPGTRLTVL.

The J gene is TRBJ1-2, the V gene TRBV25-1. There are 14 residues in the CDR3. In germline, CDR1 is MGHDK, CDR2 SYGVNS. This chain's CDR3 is CASSEPHSIYGYTF.

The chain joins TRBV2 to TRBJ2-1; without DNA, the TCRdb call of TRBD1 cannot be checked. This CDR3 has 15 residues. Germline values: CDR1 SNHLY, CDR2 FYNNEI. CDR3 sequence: CASSEGQARADEQFF.

CDR3 amino acids: CASSHGLNEQFF. J is TRBJ2-1 and V is TRBV5-1. This CDR3 has 12 amino acids. In germline, CDR1 is SGHRS, CDR2 YFSETQ.

The CDR3 sequence: CSARLAGRADTQYF. The V call is TRBV20-1, the J call TRBJ2-3; the D call from TCRdb, TRBD2, cannot be confirmed without DNA. Germline V gene sequence: CDR1 DFQATT, CDR2 SNEGSKA (reference sequence). There are 14 residues in the CDR3.

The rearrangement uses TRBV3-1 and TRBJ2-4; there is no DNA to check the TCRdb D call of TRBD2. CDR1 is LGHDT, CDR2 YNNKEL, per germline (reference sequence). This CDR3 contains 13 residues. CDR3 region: CASSQARLAIQYF.

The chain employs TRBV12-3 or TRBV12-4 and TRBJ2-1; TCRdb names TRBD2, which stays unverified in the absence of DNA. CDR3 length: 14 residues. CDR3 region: CASSQGTSAHKQFF.

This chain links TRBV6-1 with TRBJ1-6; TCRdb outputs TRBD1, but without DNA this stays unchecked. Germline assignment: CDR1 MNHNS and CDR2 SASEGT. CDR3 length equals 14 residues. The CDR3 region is CASTLTGWNSPLHF.

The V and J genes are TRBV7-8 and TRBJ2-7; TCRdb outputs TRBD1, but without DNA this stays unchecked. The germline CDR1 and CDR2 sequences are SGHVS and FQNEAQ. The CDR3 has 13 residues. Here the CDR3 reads CASSLTRAGAQYF.

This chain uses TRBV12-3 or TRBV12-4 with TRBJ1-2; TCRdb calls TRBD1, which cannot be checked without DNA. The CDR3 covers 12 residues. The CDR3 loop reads CASSDSYYGYTF.

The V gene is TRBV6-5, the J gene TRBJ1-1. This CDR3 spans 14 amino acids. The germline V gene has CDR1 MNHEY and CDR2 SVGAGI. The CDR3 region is CASSYREEDTEAFF.

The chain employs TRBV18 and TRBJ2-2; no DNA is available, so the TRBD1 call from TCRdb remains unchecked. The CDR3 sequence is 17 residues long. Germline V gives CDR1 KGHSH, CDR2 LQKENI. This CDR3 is CASSPRTGVVSTGELFF. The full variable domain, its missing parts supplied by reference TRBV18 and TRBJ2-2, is NAGVMQNPRHLVRRRGQEARLRCSPMKGHSHVYWYRQLPEEGLKFMVYLQKENIIDESGMPKERFSAEFPKEGPSILRIQQVVRGDSAAYFCASSPRTGVVSTGELFFGEGSRLTVL.

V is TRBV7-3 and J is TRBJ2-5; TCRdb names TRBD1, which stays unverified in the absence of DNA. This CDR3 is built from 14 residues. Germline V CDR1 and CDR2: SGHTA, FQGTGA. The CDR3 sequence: CASSKGSGEETQYF.

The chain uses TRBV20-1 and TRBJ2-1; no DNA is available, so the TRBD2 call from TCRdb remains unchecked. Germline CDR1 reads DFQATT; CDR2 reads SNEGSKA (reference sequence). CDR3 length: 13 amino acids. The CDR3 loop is CSATGTSDGEQFF.

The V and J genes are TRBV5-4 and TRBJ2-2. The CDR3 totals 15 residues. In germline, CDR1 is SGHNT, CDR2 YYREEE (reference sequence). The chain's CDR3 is CASSLGGTNTGELFF.

The CDR3 reads CASSFPGQITGELFF. V and J are TRBV5-1 and TRBJ2-2; TCRdb's assignment of TRBD1 cannot be checked, as there is no DNA. Germline assignment: CDR1 SGHRS and CDR2 YFSETQ. The CDR3 has 15 residues.

This CDR3 is CASSPSDRGNSPLHF. V is TRBV2 and J is TRBJ1-6; lacking DNA, the TRBD1 call made by TCRdb goes unchecked. Germline CDR1 reads SNHLY; CDR2 reads FYNNEI. The CDR3 runs to 15 residues.

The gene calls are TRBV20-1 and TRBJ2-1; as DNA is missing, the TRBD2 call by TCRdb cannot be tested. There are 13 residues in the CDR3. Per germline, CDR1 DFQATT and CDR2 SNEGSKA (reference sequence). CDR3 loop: CSASGTSRNEQFF.

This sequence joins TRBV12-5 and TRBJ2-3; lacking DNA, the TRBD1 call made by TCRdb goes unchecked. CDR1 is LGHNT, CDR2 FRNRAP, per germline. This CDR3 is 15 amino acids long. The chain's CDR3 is CASGYGGSLRDTQYF. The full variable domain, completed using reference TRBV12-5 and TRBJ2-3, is DARVTQTPRHKVTEMGQEVTMRCQPILGHNTVFWYRQTMMQGLELLAYFRNRAPLDDSGMPKDRFSAEMPDATLATLKIQPSEPRDSAVYFCASGYGGSLRDTQYFGPGTRLTVL.